This T cell receptor beta chain was observed in a study of beta chain features in type 1 diabetes. Study observations and caveats: HLA effects on TCRB rearrangement stayed unresolved here. VDJ junctions in type 1 diabetes patients carried more deletions and fewer insertions. Possibly, sequencing cDNA over-represented cells that had high TCR expression levels.

The investigators reverse transcribed all of the isolated RNA, so they sequenced expressed TCRB transcripts. Regulatory, naive and central memory T cell samples averaged around 3.6 million reads. The repertoire was sequenced with immunoSEQ multiplex PCR; TCRdb's copy has only in-frame clones and lacks some. The sample has 140,000 to 150,000 clones, roughly a tenth seen once. This clone was recorded at least ten times. Its antigen is not known. Deletions cut 0 bases from V and 3 bases from J, with 12 bases between. CDR3 size: 16 residues. Germline CDR1 and CDR2: LGHNA and YSLEER. The chain uses TRBV4-3 and TRBJ1-5, with D possibly being TRBD1 (5 bases). The sequence came from a young man in good health. Material for sequencing was naive CD4+ T cells from blood. This CDR3 is CASSQDISGPNQPQHF. The DNA for the CDR3 is TGCGCCAGCAGCCAAGATATATCAGGGCCCAATCAGCCCCAGCATTTT.